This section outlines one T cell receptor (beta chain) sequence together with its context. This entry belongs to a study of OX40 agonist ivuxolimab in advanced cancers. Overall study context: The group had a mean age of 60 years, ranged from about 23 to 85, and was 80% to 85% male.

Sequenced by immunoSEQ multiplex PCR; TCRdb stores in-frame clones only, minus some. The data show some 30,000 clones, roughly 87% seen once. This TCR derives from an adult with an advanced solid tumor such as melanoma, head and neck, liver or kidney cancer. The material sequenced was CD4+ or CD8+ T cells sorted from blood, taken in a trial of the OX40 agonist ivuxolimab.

This CDR3 is CASSLQGGLNTGELFF. CDR3 nucleotide sequence: TGTGCCAGCAGCTTACAAGGGGGGCTGAACACCGGGGAGCTGTTTTTT. The chain combines TRBV14 with TRBJ2-2; TRBD1 or TRBD2 may be the D gene (6 bases each). The CDR3 is 16 residues long. CDR1 is SGHDN and CDR2 is FVKESK in the germline V gene. The V and J ends lost 5 bases and 1 base respectively, with 14 bases between them. The full variable domain, completed using reference TRBV14 and TRBJ2-2, is EAGVTQFPSHSVIEKGQTVTLRCDPISGHDNLYWYRRVMGKEIKFLLHFVKESKQDESGMPNNRFLAERTGGTYSTLKVQPAELEDSGVYFCASSLQGGLNTGELFFGEGSRLTVL.